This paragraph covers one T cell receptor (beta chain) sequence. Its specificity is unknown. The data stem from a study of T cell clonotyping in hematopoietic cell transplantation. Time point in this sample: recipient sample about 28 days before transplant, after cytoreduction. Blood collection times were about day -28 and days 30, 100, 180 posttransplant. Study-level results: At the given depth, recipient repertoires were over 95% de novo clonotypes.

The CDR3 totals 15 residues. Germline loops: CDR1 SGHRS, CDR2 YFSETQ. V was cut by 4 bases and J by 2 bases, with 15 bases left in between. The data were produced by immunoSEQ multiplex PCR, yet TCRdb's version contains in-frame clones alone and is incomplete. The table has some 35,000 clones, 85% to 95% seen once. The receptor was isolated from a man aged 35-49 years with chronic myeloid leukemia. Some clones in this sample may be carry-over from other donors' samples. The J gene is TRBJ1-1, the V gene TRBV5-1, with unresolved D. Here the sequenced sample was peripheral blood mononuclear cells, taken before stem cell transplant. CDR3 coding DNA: TGCGCCAGCAGCCTCCAGTGGGTCAGTAACACTGAAGCTTTCTTT. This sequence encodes CASSLQWVSNTEAFF.